The entry below describes one T cell receptor beta chain. This sample stems from a study of blood T cell repertoires in COVID-19. Study in general: Acute-phase and convalescent COVID-19 samples originated in the United States, Italy and Spain. PBMCs, B-cell-depleted T cells, or T cells were the source of the cDNA or gDNA that made up the material.

The CDR3 length is 15 residues. Germline V CDR1 and CDR2: MGHRA, YSYEKL. Trimming left V 3 bases short and J 4 bases short, with 15 bases between. Original data processing: Estimates of nucleated cell counts were drawn from the amplification of reference gene primers. Clones were sequenced by immunoSEQ multiplex PCR, and TCRdb holds only the in-frame ones, with some missing. For V, J and clone size, that table is used; D and trimming come from the DNA. The profile shows 250,000 to 300,000 clones, about 85% of them singletons. The specimen sequenced was peripheral blood. The receptor comes from a man in his fifties or sixties with acute or convalescent COVID-19. The gene calls are TRBV4-1 and TRBJ1-1, with a weak D call TRBD1 (5 bases). The chain's CDR3 is CASSQGGDGGTEAFF. CDR3 nucleotide sequence: TGCGCCAGCAGCCAGGGAGGGGATGGGGGCACTGAAGCTTTCTTT.